Listed here are 15 T cell receptor beta chains from one sample, sequenced in a study of OX40 agonist ivuxolimab in advanced cancers. Generated by immunoSEQ multiplex PCR, the TCRdb table keeps only in-frame clones and is missing some. The sample consists of roughly 56,000 clones, 86% of them appearing once. Here the sequenced sample was CD4+ or CD8+ T cells sorted from blood, taken in a trial of the OX40 agonist ivuxolimab. The source of these receptors is an adult with an advanced solid tumor such as melanoma, head and neck, liver or kidney cancer.

V gene TRBV5-1 combines with J gene TRBJ1-1; 11 bases match TRBD1. There are 17 residues in the CDR3. Germline CDR1 is SGHRS and CDR2 is YFSETQ. The J segment lost 7 bases and the V segment lost 0 bases, leaving 11 bases of the junction unmatched. CDR3 loop: CASSLAERTGGNNEAFF. DNA of the CDR3: TGCGCCAGCAGCTTGGCCGAACGGACAGGGGGCAATAATGAAGCTTTCTTT.

The V call is TRBV7-9, the J call TRBJ2-3; 8 bases match TRBD1. CDR1 and CDR2 from the germline V gene are SEHNR and FQNEAQ (reference sequence). With 6 bases clipped from V and 2 bases from J, the junction kept 7 bases outside the gene matches. The CDR3 runs 15 residues. CDR3 in amino acids: CASRLGQGYTDTQYF. In DNA form, the CDR3 reads TGTGCCAGCAGGCTTGGACAGGGTTACACAGATACGCAGTATTTT.

This chain uses TRBV7-6 with TRBJ1-5; TRBD1 might be the D (5 bases). V shed 3 bases and J shed 0 bases, with 12 bases lying between them. CDR1 and CDR2 from the germline V gene are SGHVS and FNYEAQ. This CDR3 is 16 amino acids long. CDR3 in DNA: TGTGCCAGCAGCTTGGGGGGATCGAGTAGCAATCAGCCCCAGCATTTT. Protein: CASSLGGSSSNQPQHF. The variable domain in full, completed from reference TRBV7-6 and TRBJ1-5, reads GAGVSQSPRYKVTKRGQDVALRCDPISGHVSLYWYRQALGQGPEFLTYFNYEAQQDKSGLPNDRFSAERPEGSISTLTIQRTEQRDSAMYRCASSLGGSSSNQPQHFGDGTRLSIL.

CDR3 sequence: CASSLASGGHYGYTF. CDR3 coding DNA: TGTGCCAGCAGCTTGGCCTCAGGGGGCCACTATGGCTACACCTTC. The chain employs TRBV5-5 and TRBJ1-2; 8 bases match TRBD1. This CDR3 is 15 amino acids long. With 0 bases clipped from V and 3 bases from J, the junction kept 4 bases outside the gene matches. Germline lookup yields CDR1 SGHKS and CDR2 YYEKEE (reference sequence).

J is TRBJ2-5 and V is TRBV6-5, with D possibly being TRBD1 (6 bases). The CDR3 totals 13 residues. Trimming cost V 5 bases and J 2 bases, with 9 bases left between them. From germline, CDR1 is MNHEY and CDR2 SVGAGI. CDR3 protein: CASSRTVQETQYF. As DNA, the CDR3 is TGTGCCAGCAGTCGGACAGTACAAGAGACCCAGTACTTC.

V gene TRBV28 combines with J gene TRBJ1-2; TRBD1 is a possible D gene (5 bases). This CDR3 spans 19 amino acids. The germline gives CDR1 MDHEN, CDR2 SYDVKM. Trimming cost V 5 bases and J 8 bases, with 33 bases left between them. CDR3 amino acids: CASSTGAAGGSYATRGYTF. For the CDR3, the DNA is TGTGCCAGCAGTACCGGGGCGGCGGGCGGATCCTACGCGACTAGAGGCTACACCTTC.

This chain connects TRBV27 to TRBJ2-6; D gene unclear. Per the germline V gene, CDR1 is MNHEY and CDR2 is SMNVEV (reference sequence). The CDR3 runs 16 residues. The V and J ends lost 4 bases and 0 bases respectively, with 10 bases between them. Here the CDR3 reads CASSSAWSSGANVLTF. The CDR3 region has the DNA TGTGCCAGCAGTTCGGCATGGAGCTCTGGGGCCAACGTCCTGACTTTC. The whole variable domain, filled in from reference TRBV27 and TRBJ2-6, reads EAQVTQNPRYLITVTGKKLTVTCSQNMNHEYMSWYRQDPGLGLRQIYYSMNVEVTDKGDVPEGYKVSRKEKRNFPLILESPSPNQTSLYFCASSSAWSSGANVLTFGAGSRLTVL.

The rearrangement links TRBV18 to TRBJ2-7; D is undetermined. Germline CDR1 KGHSH, CDR2 LQKENI. The CDR3 loop spans 12 amino acids. Trimming removed 2 bases from V and 0 bases from J, with 2 bases in between. Here the CDR3 DNA reads TGTGCCAGCTCACCAGCCTCCTACGAGCAGTACTTC. Protein product: CASSPASYEQYF.

The chain joins TRBV5-1 to TRBJ2-1; D is possibly TRBD2 (6 bases). The germline gives CDR1 SGHRS, CDR2 YFSETQ. This CDR3 is built from 15 residues. V lost 1 base, J lost 5 bases, and 13 bases lay in between. Here the CDR3 reads CASSLSPGVNNEQFF. CDR3 DNA sequence: TGCGCCAGCAGCTTGTCGCCGGGAGTAAACAATGAGCAGTTCTTC.

This chain links TRBV30 with TRBJ2-7; D perhaps matches TRBD1 (6 bases). This CDR3 is 13 amino acids long. V lost 2 bases, J lost 2 bases, and 10 bases lay in between. Germline V gives CDR1 GTSNPN, CDR2 SVGIG (reference sequence). CDR3 protein: CAWSQGHTYEQYF. In nucleotides, the CDR3 is TGTGCCTGGAGTCAGGGACATACCTACGAGCAGTACTTC.

V gene TRBV28 combines with J gene TRBJ1-2; D is unclear. The CDR3 has 12 residues. Trimming stripped 7 bases from V and 4 bases from J, with 10 bases between. Germline V lookup: CDR1 MDHEN, CDR2 SYDVKM. CDR3 residues: CASKMGPYGYTF. DNA of the CDR3: TGTGCCAGCAAAATGGGCCCCTATGGCTACACCTTC.

The chain carries TRBV6-5 and TRBJ1-5; D remains ambiguous. V was pared by 7 bases and J by 7 bases, with 20 bases between. CDR1 and CDR2 (germline): MNHEY, SVGAGI. The length of the CDR3 is 15 residues. CDR3 DNA sequence: TGTGCCAGCATGCCAAGACATAAGGTTGTGCAGCCCCAGCATTTT. Residues: CASMPRHKVVQPQHF.

V gene TRBV5-1 combines with J gene TRBJ2-3, with 11 positions matching TRBD2. The CDR3 is 15 amino acids. V dropped 0 bases and J dropped 4; count of bases not matched to a gene: 1. Germline V gene data show CDR1 as SGHRS and CDR2 as YFSETQ. CDR3 region: CASSLVAGGPDTQYF. The CDR3 coding sequence is TGCGCCAGCAGCTTGGTAGCGGGGGGGCCAGATACGCAGTATTTT.

This clone has only one observation. The rearrangement joins TRBV5-6 to TRBJ2-3; 11 nucleotides line up with TRBD2. There are 16 residues in the CDR3. Germline CDR1 SGHDT, CDR2 YYEEEE. V lost 4 bases to trimming and J lost 2 bases; unmatched junction nucleotides: 6. CDR3 residues: CASSRGLAVTTDTQYF. The CDR3 DNA sequence: TGTGCCAGCAGCCGGGGACTAGCGGTAACCACAGATACGCAGTATTTT.

The chain is built from TRBV11-1 and TRBJ1-1; D remains ambiguous. V was pared by 4 bases and J by 1 base, with 7 bases between. The V gene's germline CDR1 is SGHAT and CDR2 FQDESV (reference sequence). This CDR3 spans 13 amino acids. This CDR3 is CASSSRQNTEAFF. CDR3 coding DNA: TGTGCCAGCAGCTCCCGACAGAACACTGAAGCTTTCTTT.